This TCR beta chain was captured by sequencing in a study of T cell repertoires in cytomegalovirus infection. The CDR3 length is 15 residues. V trimming: 3 bases; J trimming: 9 bases; junction bases outside the gene matches: 10. Germline CDR1 reads SGHTA; CDR2 reads FQGNSA. Each CDR3 protein is one row after TCRdb ran MiXCR on the reads. The profile covers roughly 570,000 distinct CDR3 sequences, with 40% appearing a single time and 48% taken by the ten largest. This clonotype occurred many times. The antigen remains unidentified. Sequenced material: cultured PBMCs, taken from culture after CMV antigen stimulation. The J gene is TRBJ2-3, the V gene TRBV7-2; the match to TRBD2 covers 9 bases. The TCR sequence derives from a human donor in good health (CMV status not recorded). Some clones in this sample may be carry-over from other donors' samples. This chain's CDR3 is CASSFPGTSQGTQYF. CDR3 sequence (DNA): TGTGCCAGCAGCTTTCCCGGGACTAGCCAAGGAACGCAGTATTTT.